Reported below is one T cell receptor beta chain. TCRdb's table, derived via immunoSEQ multiplex PCR, lists solely in-frame clones and lacks some. Of fewer than 200,000 clones listed, approximately 80% were seen once; the top ten hold 8.1%. This entry belongs to a study of blood T cell repertoires in COVID-19. Study details: Samples taken during acute and convalescent COVID-19 were collected in the United States, Italy and Spain. Nucleic acid was either cDNA or gDNA, and it came from T cells, B-cell-depleted T cells, or PBMCs.

The sequenced material came from peripheral blood. This TCR was sampled from a man between 60 and 75 years old with acute or convalescent COVID-19.

CDR3 loop: CASGTGSAGNTIYF. The CDR3 DNA sequence: TGTGCTAGTGGGACAGGGTCCGCGGGAAACACCATATATTTT. The rearrangement links TRBV12-5 to TRBJ1-3, with 7 bases that match TRBD1. V shed 6 bases, J shed 4 bases, and the junction held 6 bases outside the gene matches. Germline V gene sequence: CDR1 LGHNT, CDR2 FRNRAP. The CDR3 is 14 amino acids.